A selection of T cell receptor beta chains follows, all from one sample in a study of blood T cell repertoires in COVID-19. Sequencing used immunoSEQ multiplex PCR; TCRdb keeps in-frame clones, though not all of them. The sample contains about 330,000 clones, more than 70% of which appear only once. The sample was peripheral blood. These TCRs come from a woman aged 45 to 65 with acute or convalescent COVID-19. CDR3s include the opening cysteine and the closing phenylalanine or tryptophan. Only part of the rows carry a size: once, few, many, or a class if the clone is expanded.

.	TRBV7-3	CASSPSGGADTEAFF
.	TRBV5-5	CASSLQSANTEAFF
.	TRBV10-3	CAIRGTSGRAQEQYF
.	TRBV4-3	CASSQVSIQGIHTGELFF
.	TRBV7-9	CASSALGRENTEAFF
.	TRBV10-3	CAISSGQGTDSYNEQFF
.	TRBV4-1	CASSPEGRMGNQPQHF
.	TRBV5-1	CASSGTSGMYNEQFF
once	TRBV7-3	CASSQTSGTDTQYF
.	TRBV30	CACRDRGRDTEAFF
.	TRBV28	CASSPQVFYEQYF
.	TRBV27	CASSLSGGKEQFF
.	TRBV7-2	CASSPDRGAYNEQFF
.	TRBV6-2/TRBV6-3	CASSETAKNTEAFF
.	TRBV5-1	CASSFWTSGSREQFF
.	TRBV5-6	CASSLSGTGNTGELFF
.	TRBV3-1/TRBV3-2	CASTSQAYEQYF
.	TRBV7-2	CASSFGTSGIKEQFF
.	TRBV5-4	CASTTRTGTGGRETQYF
.	TRBV6-2/TRBV6-3	CASSATGDSGANVLTF
.	TRBV19	CASTRDRGYRPQHF
.	TRBV15	CATSTGQARQPQHF